This T cell receptor beta chain was identified in a study of PD-1 blockade in classical Hodgkin lymphoma. Specified time point: cycle 4 day 1 (C4D1), after five to seven weeks of nivolumab. Patients all relapsed after autologous stem cell transplantation, and there was variation in brentuximab vedotin exposure. Reported best responses ranged across complete response, partial response or progressive disease. The length of the CDR3 is 14 residues. V lost 3 bases to trimming and J lost 7 bases; unmatched junction nucleotides: 6. From germline, CDR1 is LNHDA and CDR2 SQIVND (reference sequence). TCRdb keeps only in-frame clones here, not all; method: immunoSEQ multiplex PCR. Of over 70,000 clones in the sample, 90% were seen once.

This TCR came from a human donor with classical Hodgkin lymphoma. Sequenced here: peripheral blood mononuclear cells (PBMCs), sampled before the fourth cycle of nivolumab. The chain is built from TRBV19 and TRBJ2-3, with 8 bases aligning to TRBD1. CDR3 loop: CASSMGTGRYTQYF. For the CDR3, the DNA is TGTGCCAGTAGTATGGGGACAGGTAGATATACGCAGTATTTT.